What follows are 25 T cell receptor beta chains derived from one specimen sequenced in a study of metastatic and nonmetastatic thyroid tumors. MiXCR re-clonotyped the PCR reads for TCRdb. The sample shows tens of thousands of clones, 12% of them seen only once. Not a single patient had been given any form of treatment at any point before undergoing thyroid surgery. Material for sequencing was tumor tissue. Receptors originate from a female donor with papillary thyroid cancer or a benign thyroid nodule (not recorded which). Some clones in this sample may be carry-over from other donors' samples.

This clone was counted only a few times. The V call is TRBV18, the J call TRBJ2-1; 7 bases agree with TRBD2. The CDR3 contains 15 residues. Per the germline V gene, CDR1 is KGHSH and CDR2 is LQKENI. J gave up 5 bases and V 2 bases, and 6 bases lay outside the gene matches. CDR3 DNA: TGTGCCAGCTCACCAAGGCGGGAGATCAACAATGAGCAGTTCTTC. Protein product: CASSPRREINNEQFF.

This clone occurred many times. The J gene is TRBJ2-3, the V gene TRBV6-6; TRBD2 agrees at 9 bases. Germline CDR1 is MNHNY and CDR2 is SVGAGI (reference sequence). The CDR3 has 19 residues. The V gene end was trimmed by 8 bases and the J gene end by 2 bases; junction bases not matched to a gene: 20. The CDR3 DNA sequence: TGTGCCAGCTTCGCCCAGAGAGGCGGGAGGGCCGGAACCACAGATACGCAGTATTTT. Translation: CASFAQRGGRAGTTDTQYF.

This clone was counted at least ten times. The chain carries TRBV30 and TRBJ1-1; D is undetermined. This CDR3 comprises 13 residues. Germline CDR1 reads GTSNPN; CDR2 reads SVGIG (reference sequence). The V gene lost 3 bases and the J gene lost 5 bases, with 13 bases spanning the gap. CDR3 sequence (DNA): TGTGCCTGGAGAAGGACGTTGGGGACTGAAGCTTTCTTT. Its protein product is CAWRRTLGTEAFF.

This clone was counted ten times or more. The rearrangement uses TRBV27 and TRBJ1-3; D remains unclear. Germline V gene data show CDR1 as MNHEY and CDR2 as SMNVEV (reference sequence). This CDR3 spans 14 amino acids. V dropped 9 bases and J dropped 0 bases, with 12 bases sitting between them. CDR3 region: CASPPGSSGNTIYF. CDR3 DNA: TGTGCCAGTCCTCCTGGAAGCTCTGGAAACACCATATATTTT.

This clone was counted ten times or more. The DNA of the CDR3 is TGTGCCAGCAGACCAGTAGGATCAGGCTCTGGAAACACCATATATTTT. It encodes CASRPVGSGSGNTIYF. The chain links TRBV6-1 to TRBJ1-3, with unresolved D. The CDR3 covers 16 residues. Germline V gene data show CDR1 as MNHNS and CDR2 as SASEGT. Trimming stripped 6 bases from V and 0 bases from J, with 15 bases between.

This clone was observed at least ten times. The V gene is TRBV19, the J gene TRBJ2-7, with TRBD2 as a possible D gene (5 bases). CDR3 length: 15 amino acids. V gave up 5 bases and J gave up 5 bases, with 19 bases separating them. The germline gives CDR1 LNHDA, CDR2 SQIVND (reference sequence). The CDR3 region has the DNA TGTGCCAGTAGTCCTCGGACGGTGGTGAGGGACGAGCAGTACTTC. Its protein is CASSPRTVVRDEQYF. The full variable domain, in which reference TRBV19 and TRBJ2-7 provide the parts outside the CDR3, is DGGITQSPKYLFRKEGQNVTLSCEQNLNHDAMYWYRQDPGQGLRLIYYSQIVNDFQKGDIAEGYSVSREKKESFPLTVTSAQKNPTAFYLCASSPRTVVRDEQYFGPGTRLTVT.

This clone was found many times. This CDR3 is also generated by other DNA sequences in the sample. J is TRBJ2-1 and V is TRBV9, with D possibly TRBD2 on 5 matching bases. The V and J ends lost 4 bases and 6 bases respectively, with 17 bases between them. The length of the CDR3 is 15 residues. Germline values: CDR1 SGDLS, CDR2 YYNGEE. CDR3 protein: CASSPGGRVGNEQFF. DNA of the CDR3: TGTGCCAGCAGCCCCGGAGGCCGGGTTGGCAATGAGCAGTTCTTC.

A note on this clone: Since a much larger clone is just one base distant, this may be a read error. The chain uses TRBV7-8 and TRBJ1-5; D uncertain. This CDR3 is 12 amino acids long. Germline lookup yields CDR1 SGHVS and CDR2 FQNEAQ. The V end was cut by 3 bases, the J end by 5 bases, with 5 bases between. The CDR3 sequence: CASSFHDQPQHF. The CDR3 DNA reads TGTGCCAGCAGCTTCCACGATCAGCCCCAGCATTTT.

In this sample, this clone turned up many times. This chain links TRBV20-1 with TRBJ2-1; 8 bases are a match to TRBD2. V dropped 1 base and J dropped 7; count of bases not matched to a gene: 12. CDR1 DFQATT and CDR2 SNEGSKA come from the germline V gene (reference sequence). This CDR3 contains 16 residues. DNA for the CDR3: TGCAGTGCTAGAGGTGAGGAAGCGGGAGAATTAAATGAGCAGTTCTTC. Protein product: CSARGEEAGELNEQFF.

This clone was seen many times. CDR3 protein: CSARGRGAYEQYF. The CDR3, as DNA: TGCAGTGCTAGAGGGCGGGGGGCCTACGAGCAGTACTTC. The chain uses TRBV20-1 and TRBJ2-7; 8 nucleotides match TRBD2. V trimming: 1 base; J trimming: 2 bases; junction bases outside the gene matches: 1. CDR3 length equals 13 residues. The germline V gene has CDR1 DFQATT and CDR2 SNEGSKA (reference sequence).

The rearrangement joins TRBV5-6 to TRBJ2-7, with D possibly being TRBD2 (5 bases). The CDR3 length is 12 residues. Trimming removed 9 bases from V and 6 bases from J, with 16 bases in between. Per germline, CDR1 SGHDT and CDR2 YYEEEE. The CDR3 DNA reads TGTGCCACCCGAGCGGTAGGAGTCGAGCAGTACTTC. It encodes CATRAVGVEQYF.

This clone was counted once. The CDR3 spells CASSLRDPGTGPLYNEQFF. In nucleotides, the CDR3 is TGCGCCAGCAGCCTCAGAGACCCGGGGACGGGACCGCTCTACAATGAGCAGTTCTTC. The chain employs TRBV4-1 and TRBJ2-1; D may match TRBD1 or TRBD2 (5 bases each). Trimming stripped 4 bases from V and 3 bases from J, with 25 bases between. Germline V gives CDR1 MGHRA, CDR2 YSYEKL. This CDR3 contains 19 residues.

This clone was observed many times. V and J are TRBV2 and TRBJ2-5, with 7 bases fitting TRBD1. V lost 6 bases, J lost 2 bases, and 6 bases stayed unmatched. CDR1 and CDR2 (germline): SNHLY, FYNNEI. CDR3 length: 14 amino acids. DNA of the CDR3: TGTGCCAGCAGCGGACCGGGACAGCAAGAGACCCAGTACTTC. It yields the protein CASSGPGQQETQYF.

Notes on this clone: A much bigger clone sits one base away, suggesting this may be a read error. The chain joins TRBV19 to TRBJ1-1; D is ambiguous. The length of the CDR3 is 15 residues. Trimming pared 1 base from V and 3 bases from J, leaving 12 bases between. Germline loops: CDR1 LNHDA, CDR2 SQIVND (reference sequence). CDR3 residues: CASSIVGSGDTEAFF. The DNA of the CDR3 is TGTGCCAGTAGTATAGTTGGGTCTGGGGACACTGAAGCTTTCTTT.

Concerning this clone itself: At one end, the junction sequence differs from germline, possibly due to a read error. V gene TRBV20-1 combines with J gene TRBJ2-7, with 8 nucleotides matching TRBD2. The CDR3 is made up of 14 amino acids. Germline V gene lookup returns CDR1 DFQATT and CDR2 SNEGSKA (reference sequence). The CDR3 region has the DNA TGCAGTGCCACAAGAGCCGGGAGGGGCTACGAGAAGTACTTC. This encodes CSATRAGRGYEKYF.

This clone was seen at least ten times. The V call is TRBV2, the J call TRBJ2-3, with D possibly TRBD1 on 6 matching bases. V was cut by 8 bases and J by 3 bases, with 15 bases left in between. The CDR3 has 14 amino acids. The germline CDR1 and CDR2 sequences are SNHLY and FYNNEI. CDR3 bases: TGTGCCAGCCAGATTCTCCAGGGGACAGATACGCAGTATTTT. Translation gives CASQILQGTDTQYF.

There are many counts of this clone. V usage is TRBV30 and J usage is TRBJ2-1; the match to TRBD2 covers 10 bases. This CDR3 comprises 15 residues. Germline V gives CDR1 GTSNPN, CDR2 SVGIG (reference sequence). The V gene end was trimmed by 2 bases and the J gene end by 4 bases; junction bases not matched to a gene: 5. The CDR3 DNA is TGTGCCTGGAGTTTGTTAGCGGGAGGTTACAATGAGCAGTTCTTC. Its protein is CAWSLLAGGYNEQFF. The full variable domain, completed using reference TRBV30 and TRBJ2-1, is SQTIHQWPATLVQPVGSPLSLECTVEGTSNPNLYWYRQAAGRGLQLLFYSVGIGQISSEVPQNLSASRPQDRQFILSSKKLLLSDSGFYLCAWSLLAGGYNEQFFGPGTRLTVL.

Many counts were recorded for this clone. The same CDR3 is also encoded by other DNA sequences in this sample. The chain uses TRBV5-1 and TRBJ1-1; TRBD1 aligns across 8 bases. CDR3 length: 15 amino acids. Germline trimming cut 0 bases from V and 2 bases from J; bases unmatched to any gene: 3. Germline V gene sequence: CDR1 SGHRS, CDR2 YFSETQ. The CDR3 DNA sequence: TGCGCCAGCAGCTTGGTCGGGACAGGCAACACTGAAGCTTTCTTT. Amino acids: CASSLVGTGNTEAFF. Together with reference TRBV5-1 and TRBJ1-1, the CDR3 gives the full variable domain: KAGVTQTPRYLIKTRGQQVTLSCSPISGHRSVSWYQQTPGQGLQFLFEYFSETQRNKGNFPGRFSGRQFSNSRSEMNVSTLELGDSALYLCASSLVGTGNTEAFFGQGTRLTVV.

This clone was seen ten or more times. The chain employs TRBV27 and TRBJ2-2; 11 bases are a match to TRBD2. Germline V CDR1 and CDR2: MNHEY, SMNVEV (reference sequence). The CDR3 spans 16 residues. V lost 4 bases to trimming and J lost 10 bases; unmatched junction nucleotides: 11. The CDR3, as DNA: TGTGCCAGCAGTTCAAAGTTACTAGCGGGAGCCGAGGAGCTGTTTTTT. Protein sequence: CASSSKLLAGAEELFF.

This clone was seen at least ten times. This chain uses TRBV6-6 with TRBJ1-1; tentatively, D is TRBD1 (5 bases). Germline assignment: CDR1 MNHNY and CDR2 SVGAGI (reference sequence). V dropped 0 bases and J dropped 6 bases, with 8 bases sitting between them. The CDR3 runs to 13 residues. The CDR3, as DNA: TGTGCCAGCAGTTACTCGGACATCTCTGAAGCTTTCTTT. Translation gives CASSYSDISEAFF.

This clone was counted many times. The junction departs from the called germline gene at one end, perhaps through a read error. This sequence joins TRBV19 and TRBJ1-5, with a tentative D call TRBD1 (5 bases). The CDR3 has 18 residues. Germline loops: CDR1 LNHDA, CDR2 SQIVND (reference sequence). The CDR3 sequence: CASSLEGRQFHSNQPQHF. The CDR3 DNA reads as TGTGCCAGTAGTTTAGAGGGGCGACAGTTTCATAGCAATCAGCCCCAGCATTTT.

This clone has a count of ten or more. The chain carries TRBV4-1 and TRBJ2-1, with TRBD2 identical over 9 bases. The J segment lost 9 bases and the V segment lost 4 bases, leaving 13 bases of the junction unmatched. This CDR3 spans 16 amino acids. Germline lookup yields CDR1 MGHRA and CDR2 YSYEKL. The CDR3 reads CASSPLIGTSPSEQFF. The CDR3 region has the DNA TGCGCCAGCAGCCCCCTAATCGGGACTAGCCCAAGTGAGCAGTTCTTC.

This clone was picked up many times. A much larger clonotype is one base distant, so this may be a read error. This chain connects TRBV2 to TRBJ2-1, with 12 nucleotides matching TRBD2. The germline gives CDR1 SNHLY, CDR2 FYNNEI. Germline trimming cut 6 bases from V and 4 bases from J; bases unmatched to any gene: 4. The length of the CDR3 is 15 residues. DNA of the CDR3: TGTGCCAGCAGCAGACTAGCGGGAGTATACAATGAGCAGTTCTTC. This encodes CASSRLAGVYNEQFF.

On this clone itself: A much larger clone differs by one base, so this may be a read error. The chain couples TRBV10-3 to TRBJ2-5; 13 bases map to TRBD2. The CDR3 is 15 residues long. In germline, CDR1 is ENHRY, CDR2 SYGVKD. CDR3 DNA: TGTTCCATCAGTGAGGGACTAGCGGGGCAAGAGACCCAGTACTTC. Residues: CSISEGLAGQETQYF.

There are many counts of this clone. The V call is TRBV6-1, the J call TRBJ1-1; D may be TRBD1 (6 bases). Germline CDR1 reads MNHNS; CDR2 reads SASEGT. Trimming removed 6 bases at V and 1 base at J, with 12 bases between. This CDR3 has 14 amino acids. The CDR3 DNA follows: TGTGCCAGCAGCAGGACAGCCTCGAACACTGAAGCTTTCTTT. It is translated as CASSRTASNTEAFF.